Shown below are 23 T cell receptor beta chains from a single sample sequenced in a study of T cell responses to AZD1222 COVID-19 vaccine. The repertoire was sequenced with immunoSEQ multiplex PCR; TCRdb's copy has only in-frame clones and lacks some. The sample has 160,000 or so clones; 85% to 90% are singletons. This specimen consisted of peripheral blood, obtained on day 0 of AZD1222 vaccination. These TCRs come from an adult in good health.

The J gene is TRBJ2-1, the V gene TRBV30, with D tentatively TRBD1 (6 bases). This CDR3 is 15 amino acids long. The germline V gene encodes CDR1 GTSNPN and CDR2 SVGIG (reference sequence). The germline V and J ends were trimmed by 3 bases and 0 bases, with 12 bases remaining between them. CDR3 sequence (DNA): TGTGCCTGGAGGGGGGCCGCAGCCTCCTACAATGAGCAGTTCTTC. This gives the protein CAWRGAAASYNEQFF.

J is TRBJ1-3 and V is TRBV4-2; possibly TRBD1 for D (6 bases). Trimming cost V 3 bases and J 1 base, with 13 bases left between them. The CDR3 loop spans 16 amino acids. Per germline, CDR1 LGHNA and CDR2 YNFKEQ. CDR3 sequence: CASSQPAGTSGNTIYF. CDR3 in DNA: TGTGCCAGCAGCCAGCCAGCCGGGACATCTGGAAACACCATATATTTT.

This chain uses TRBV28 with TRBJ1-5; D is undetermined. CDR1 and CDR2 from the germline V gene are MDHEN and SYDVKM. The CDR3 is 14 amino acids. The V end was cut by 7 bases, the J end by 1 base, with 11 bases between. The CDR3 nucleotides are TGTGCCAGCACTTTCCCTGGGAGCAATCAGCCCCAGCATTTT. It is translated as CASTFPGSNQPQHF.

This clone was seen a handful of times. V usage is TRBV18 and J usage is TRBJ2-2; D possibly corresponds to TRBD1 (5 bases). CDR3 length: 15 residues. With 2 bases removed from V and 0 bases from J, the gap between germline ends came to 7 bases. Germline V gene data show CDR1 as KGHSH and CDR2 as LQKENI. The CDR3 region is CASSPEQANTGELFF. The CDR3 nucleotides read TGTGCCAGCTCACCAGAACAGGCGAACACCGGGGAGCTGTTTTTT.

V and J are TRBV28 and TRBJ1-1; TRBD1 matches at 8 bases. The germline V gene has CDR1 MDHEN and CDR2 SYDVKM. CDR3 size: 16 residues. The J segment lost 4 bases and the V segment lost 8 bases, leaving 15 bases of the junction unmatched. The DNA of the CDR3 is TGTGCCAGCGAGGCAGACCTGGGACAGGCCGCCACTGAAGCTTTCTTT. This gives the protein CASEADLGQAATEAFF.

The chain is built from TRBV5-6 and TRBJ2-7; 7 bases agree with TRBD1. The J segment lost 4 bases and the V segment lost 3 bases, leaving 4 bases of the junction unmatched. Germline CDR1 and CDR2: SGHDT and YYEEEE. The CDR3 is 13 amino acids. The CDR3 protein is CASSSDRRYEQYF. Written as DNA, the CDR3 is TGTGCCAGCAGCTCGGACAGGAGATACGAGCAGTACTTC.

In this sample, this clone turned up once. This rearrangement joins TRBV11-1 to TRBJ1-6; TRBD1 aligns across 8 bases. Unmatched junction bases numbered 7, after V lost 5 bases and J lost 7 bases. Germline CDR1 and CDR2: SGHAT and FQDESV (reference sequence). The CDR3 has 15 residues. CDR3 sequence: CASSPRTGHNSPLHF. CDR3 DNA: TGTGCCAGCAGCCCCAGGACAGGGCACAATTCACCCCTCCACTTT.

The chain couples TRBV9 to TRBJ2-3; the match to TRBD1 covers 8 bases. Trimming cost V 0 bases and J 3 bases; bases outside gene matches: 3. This CDR3 region has 15 residues. Germline assignment: CDR1 SGDLS and CDR2 YYNGEE. Written as DNA, the CDR3 is TGTGCCAGCAGCGTAGCACAGGGGGTGACAGATACGCAGTATTTT. This translates into CASSVAQGVTDTQYF.

The chain combines TRBV28 with TRBJ1-2; 9 bases fit TRBD1. V dropped 5 bases and J dropped 8; count of bases not matched to a gene: 12. Germline V lookup: CDR1 MDHEN, CDR2 SYDVKM. This CDR3 spans 15 amino acids. CDR3 region: CASSAGTGGQGGYTF. CDR3 sequence (DNA): TGTGCCAGCAGTGCGGGAACAGGGGGCCAAGGGGGCTACACCTTC.

This chain links TRBV5-5 with TRBJ1-5; maybe TRBD1 (5 bases). Germline assignment: CDR1 SGHKS and CDR2 YYEKEE (reference sequence). The CDR3 length is 14 residues. Trimming shortened V by 6 bases and J by 5 bases, and 15 bases separated the two germline ends. For the CDR3, the DNA is TGTGCCAGCACCCCGGTTGGGGGGTATCAGCCCCAGCATTTT. It encodes CASTPVGGYQPQHF.

The rearrangement joins TRBV6-6 to TRBJ2-7, with D maybe TRBD2 (7 bases). The CDR3 is made up of 14 amino acids. The V and J ends lost 3 bases and 7 bases respectively, with 16 bases between them. Germline CDR1 is MNHNY and CDR2 is SVGAGI (reference sequence). The CDR3 DNA reads TGTGCCAGCAGTTATCGGGGGGCCCATCTTGAGCAGTACTTC. It encodes CASSYRGAHLEQYF.

Here the CDR3 reads CASSLVLGKDNEQFF. The CDR3 DNA follows: TGTGCCAGCAGTTTAGTTCTAGGCAAGGACAATGAGCAGTTCTTC. The chain links TRBV27 to TRBJ2-1; no clear D. Trimming removed 2 bases from V and 5 bases from J, with 13 bases in between. Per germline, CDR1 MNHEY and CDR2 SMNVEV (reference sequence). The CDR3 consists of 15 residues.

The chain has TRBV5-8 and TRBJ1-5; 8 positions match TRBD1. V trimming: 3 bases; J trimming: 4 bases; junction bases outside the gene matches: 0. Germline V gene sequence: CDR1 SGHTS, CDR2 YDEGEE. There are 13 residues in the CDR3. The CDR3 nucleotides read TGTGCCAGCAGCTGGGACAGGAATCAGCCCCAGCATTTT. It codes for CASSWDRNQPQHF.

The chain has TRBV5-5 and TRBJ2-1, with 9 bases aligning to TRBD1. From germline, CDR1 is SGHKS and CDR2 YYEKEE (reference sequence). The CDR3 spans 16 residues. The ends lost 0 bases at V and 3 bases at J; junction bases unmatched: 4. CDR3 nucleotide sequence: TGTGCCAGCAGCTTGGAATGGGACAGGGTCTACAATGAGCAGTTCTTC. Its translation is CASSLEWDRVYNEQFF. Combining the CDR3 with reference TRBV5-5 and TRBJ2-1 gives the whole variable domain DAGVTQSPTHLIKTRGQQVTLRCSPISGHKSVSWYQQVLGQGPQFIFQYYEKEERGRGNFPDRFSARQFPNYSSELNVNALLLGDSALYLCASSLEWDRVYNEQFFGPGTRLTVL.

The genes are TRBV4-3 and TRBJ1-2, with D maybe TRBD1 (6 bases). The V and J ends lost 0 bases and 1 base respectively, with 12 bases between them. The CDR3 totals 16 residues. Germline-derived CDR1 and CDR2 are LGHNA and YSLEER. CDR3 coding DNA: TGCGCCAGCAGCCAAGAAATAACAGGGAATAACTATGGCTACACCTTC. Translating gives CASSQEITGNNYGYTF.

This chain links TRBV4-3 with TRBJ1-2; a possible D gene is TRBD1 (5 bases). This CDR3 contains 17 residues. Between the trimmed V and J ends, which lost 0 bases and 4 bases, there was a span of 18 bases. The germline V gene has CDR1 LGHNA and CDR2 YSLEER. CDR3 DNA: TGCGCCAGCAGCCAAGAGTTGACCGGGACTCGGGGCTATGGCTACACCTTC. This translates into CASSQELTGTRGYGYTF.

V usage is TRBV30 and J usage is TRBJ1-1; no definite D call. The CDR3 extends over 13 amino acids. The ends were cut back, 1 base at V and 0 bases at J, with 6 bases in the middle. The V gene's germline CDR1 is GTSNPN and CDR2 SVGIG (reference sequence). The CDR3 bases are TGTGCCTGGAGTGCTAACCTGAACACTGAAGCTTTCTTT. Amino acids: CAWSANLNTEAFF. Complete variable domain (other parts from reference TRBV30 and TRBJ1-1): SQTIHQWPATLVQPVGSPLSLECTVEGTSNPNLYWYRQAAGRGLQLLFYSVGIGQISSEVPQNLSASRPQDRQFILSSKKLLLSDSGFYLCAWSANLNTEAFFGQGTRLTVV.

V and J are TRBV9 and TRBJ2-1, with D possibly matching TRBD2 (6 bases). The germline V gene has CDR1 SGDLS and CDR2 YYNGEE. The germline V and J ends were trimmed by 4 bases and 3 bases, with 17 bases remaining between them. The CDR3 is 16 residues long. CDR3 residues: CASSPGEALFYNEQFF. In DNA form, the CDR3 reads TGTGCCAGCAGCCCCGGGGAGGCCCTCTTCTACAATGAGCAGTTCTTC.

This sequence joins TRBV19 and TRBJ1-2; D is unclear. Per the germline V gene, CDR1 is LNHDA and CDR2 is SQIVND (reference sequence). Trimming removed 5 bases at V and 3 bases at J, with 13 bases between. The CDR3 is made up of 14 amino acids. This CDR3 is CASSANEGYYGYTF. The CDR3 nucleotides read TGTGCCAGTAGTGCCAATGAGGGATACTATGGCTACACCTTC.

The rearrangement uses TRBV5-4 and TRBJ2-7; D is uncertain. Germline CDR1 SGHNT, CDR2 YYREEE (reference sequence). The germline V and J ends were trimmed by 1 base and 2 bases, with 13 bases remaining between them. This CDR3 contains 15 residues. CDR3 DNA: TGTGCCAGCAGCTTGTCCGGCTCAGTGGCCTACGAGCAGTACTTC. Translating gives CASSLSGSVAYEQYF.

The genes are TRBV7-2 and TRBJ2-5, with 9 nucleotides matching TRBD1. This CDR3 region has 16 residues. J was trimmed by 2 bases and V by 6 bases; bases with no gene match: 10. Germline CDR1 reads SGHTA; CDR2 reads FQGNSA. CDR3 region: CASRWPGQGGQETQYF. In DNA form, the CDR3 reads TGTGCCAGCAGGTGGCCGGGACAGGGTGGGCAAGAGACCCAGTACTTC.

This clone was seen only once. The rearrangement joins TRBV19 to TRBJ2-1; D assignment may be TRBD1 or TRBD2 (5 bases each). Trimming stripped 5 bases from V and 8 bases from J, with 19 bases between. Germline CDR1 reads LNHDA; CDR2 reads SQIVND (reference sequence). CDR3 length equals 15 residues. For the CDR3, the DNA is TGTGCCAGTAGTCCCACGGGGCCCTTGGGCCATGAGCAGTTCTTC. Amino acids: CASSPTGPLGHEQFF.

This chain joins TRBV5-1 and TRBJ1-6; D is unresolved. The germline V gene encodes CDR1 SGHRS and CDR2 YFSETQ. The CDR3 runs to 14 residues. Between the trimmed V and J ends, which lost 0 bases and 10 bases, there was a span of 11 bases. The CDR3 protein is CASSLGASGSPLHF. The DNA of the CDR3 is TGCGCCAGCAGCTTGGGGGCCAGCGGGTCACCCCTCCACTTT.